The sequence of this T cell receptor beta chain was determined in a study of regulatory T cells in long-lasting Graves disease. Turning to the study itself: Freshly diagnosed Graves' patients had used antithyroid drugs for under 3 months.

For TCR beta, libraries came from iRepertoire HTBI primers and Arm-PCR of CDR3 regions. Original handling: Across all samples, roughly 60 TRBV segments and around 13 TRBJ segments were identified. One entry per CDR3 protein, called by TCRdb with MiXCR from the multiplex PCR reads. TCRdb's processing, not the authors' own work, is the source of the V and J calls. This table has about 540,000 distinct CDR3 sequences, about 13% appearing once. The sample's time point: newly diagnosed GD, antithyroid drugs for less than 3 months. The TCR library was prepared using RNA isolated from PBMCs. Separately, the same data were catalogued under a study of T cells in Graves' hyperthyroidism and ophthalmopathy. This second study says: Patients showing uncontrolled infection, other autoimmune disease, pregnancy or lactation were ineligible.

The specimen was peripheral blood mononuclear cells (PBMCs), collected at new diagnosis, from a patient treated with antithyroid drugs. The sequence derives from a man aged 30 to 45 with Graves disease.

The CDR3 sequence: CASSDSSGDSGYTF. In DNA, the CDR3 is TGTGCCAGCAGTGACTCATCAGGGGATAGTGGCTACACCTTC. This chain connects TRBV25-1 to TRBJ1-2, with D perhaps matching TRBD1 (6 bases). V lost 3 bases to trimming and J lost 7 bases, with 15 bases between them. Germline CDR1 MGHDK, CDR2 SYGVNS. The CDR3 has 14 residues.